A selection of T cell receptor beta chains follows, all from one sample in a study of PD-1 blockade in classical Hodgkin lymphoma. Clones were read by immunoSEQ multiplex PCR, and TCRdb kept only the in-frame ones, dropping some. The profile covers 80,000 to 95,000 clones, with 83% appearing a single time and around 15% taken by the ten largest. The specimen was peripheral blood mononuclear cells (PBMCs), collected before the fourth cycle of nivolumab. The receptors originated from a human donor with classical Hodgkin lymphoma. CDR3s include the opening cysteine and the closing phenylalanine or tryptophan. D genes are given only for firm matches. Clone size, where shown, is once, few, many, or a class for clones that have expanded.

DNA: TGTGCCAGCAGCTCAGAACCGATACAGAGGAACACCGGGGAGCTGTTTTTT
CDR3: CASSSEPIQRNTGELFF
V: TRBV11-2
J: TRBJ2-2
D: -
size: -

DNA: TGTGCCAGCTCACCGCCTACAGGGGGCACGCAGTATTTT
CDR3: CASSPPTGGTQYF
V: TRBV18
J: TRBJ2-3
D: TRBD1
size: -

DNA: TGTGCCATATCTTCTGGGGCCCAAGAGACCCAGTACTTC
CDR3: CAISSGAQETQYF
V: TRBV10-3
J: TRBJ2-5
D: -
size: -

DNA: TGTGCCAGTAGCCAGGGGGTCGGTCAGCCCCAGCATTTT
CDR3: CASSQGVGQPQHF
V: TRBV19
J: TRBJ1-5
D: TRBD1
size: once

DNA: TGTGCCAGCAGCTTCGACAGGGGCGATGAGCAGTTCTTC
CDR3: CASSFDRGDEQFF
V: TRBV7-2
J: TRBJ2-1
D: TRBD1
size: -

DNA: TGTGCCAGCAGCTTAGCAGGCGACACCGGGGAGCTGTTTTTT
CDR3: CASSLAGDTGELFF
V: TRBV7-6
J: TRBJ2-2
D: -
size: -

DNA: TGTGCCAGCAGCCGGATTTTAGGCGGAAGGGGTAGTACTAATGAAAAACTGTTTTTT
CDR3: CASSRILGGRGSTNEKLFF
V: TRBV7-9
J: TRBJ1-4
D: -
size: -

DNA: TGTGCCAGCTCACAGTCAGATCCTAACTATGGCTACACCTTC
CDR3: CASSQSDPNYGYTF
V: TRBV18
J: TRBJ1-2
D: -
size: -

DNA: TGTGCCAGCAGCCCCACGTTGGGCGGGAGCGGGGAGCTGTTTTTT
CDR3: CASSPTLGGSGELFF
V: TRBV9
J: TRBJ2-2
D: TRBD2
size: -

DNA: TGTGCCAGCAGCTTAGATGCGGCCAAAAACATTCAGTACTTC
CDR3: CASSLDAAKNIQYF
V: TRBV7-9
J: TRBJ2-4
D: -
size: once

DNA: TGTGCCATCAGTGAGTCGGACCCTGGGGAGCTGTTTTTT
CDR3: CAISESDPGELFF
V: TRBV10-3
J: TRBJ2-2
D: -
size: once

DNA: TGTGCCAGCAGCTCGCCCCAGGCAGGGTGGGATCAGCCCCAGCATTTT
CDR3: CASSSPQAGWDQPQHF
V: TRBV5-4
J: TRBJ1-5
D: -
size: -

DNA: TGTGCCAGTAGTTTTTTGGCGGGAGGGCCGTCCGAGCAGTACTTC
CDR3: CASSFLAGGPSEQYF
V: TRBV19
J: TRBJ2-7
D: TRBD2
size: -

DNA: TGCGCCAGCAGCTTGGCGAGGACGGAGAACTACACCTTC
CDR3: CASSLARTENYTF
V: TRBV5-1
J: TRBJ1-2
D: -
size: -

DNA: TGTGCCAGCAGCTTGGTAGCGGGAGGGACCGGGGAGCTGTTTTTT
CDR3: CASSLVAGGTGELFF
V: TRBV11-2
J: TRBJ2-2
D: TRBD2
size: -

DNA: TGTGCCAGCAGCGAGGACAGGTATTACTACGAGCAGTACTTC
CDR3: CASSEDRYYYEQYF
V: TRBV25-1
J: TRBJ2-7
D: TRBD1
size: -

DNA: TGTGCCATCAAGACGCATACAGAGAACACTGAAGCTTTCTTT
CDR3: CAIKTHTENTEAFF
V: TRBV10-3
J: TRBJ1-1
D: -
size: -

DNA: TGCGCCAGCAGCTTGGCAGGGACGGAAGAGACCCAGTACTTC
CDR3: CASSLAGTEETQYF
V: TRBV5-1
J: TRBJ2-5
D: -
size: -

DNA: TGCAGTGCTGGGACTGGAGAGACCCAGTACTTC
CDR3: CSAGTGETQYF
V: TRBV20-1
J: TRBJ2-5
D: -
size: -